This T cell receptor (beta chain) was obtained from a study of CD8+CD57+ T cells in acquired aplastic anemia. Study summary: Sorted cells (CD4+ and CD8+) yielded DNA amounts that averaged around 3.1 ug. Broader study findings: Patients and controls had in common twenty-nine CD8+ CDR3 sequences.

The study profiled TCR beta VDJ and CDR3 using genomic DNA as template. TCRdb called the reads again in MiXCR, with one record for every CDR3 protein. The table records about half a million distinct CDR3 sequences, roughly 34% of them present only once. This clonotype was observed a handful of times. Its antigen remains unknown. The CDR3 totals 13 residues. CDR1 is DFQATT and CDR2 is SNEGSKA in the germline V gene (reference sequence). V lost 5 bases and J lost 9; bases outside the gene matches: 10. An expansion of CD8+CD57+ cells by flow cytometry had been shown in patients chosen for sequencing. Acquired aplastic anemia of severe grade affected all patients. At blood sampling, none of the patients had yet received therapy.

The chain joins TRBV20-1 to TRBJ2-1; 7 bases fit TRBD2. This TCR came from a human donor with aplastic anemia. The source material was sorted CD4+, CD8+, or CD8+CD57+ T cells (not recorded which) from PBMCs. The CDR3 loop is CSAGAGLVSEQFF. The CDR3 nucleotides are TGCAGTGCTGGGGCCGGACTAGTCAGTGAGCAGTTCTTC.